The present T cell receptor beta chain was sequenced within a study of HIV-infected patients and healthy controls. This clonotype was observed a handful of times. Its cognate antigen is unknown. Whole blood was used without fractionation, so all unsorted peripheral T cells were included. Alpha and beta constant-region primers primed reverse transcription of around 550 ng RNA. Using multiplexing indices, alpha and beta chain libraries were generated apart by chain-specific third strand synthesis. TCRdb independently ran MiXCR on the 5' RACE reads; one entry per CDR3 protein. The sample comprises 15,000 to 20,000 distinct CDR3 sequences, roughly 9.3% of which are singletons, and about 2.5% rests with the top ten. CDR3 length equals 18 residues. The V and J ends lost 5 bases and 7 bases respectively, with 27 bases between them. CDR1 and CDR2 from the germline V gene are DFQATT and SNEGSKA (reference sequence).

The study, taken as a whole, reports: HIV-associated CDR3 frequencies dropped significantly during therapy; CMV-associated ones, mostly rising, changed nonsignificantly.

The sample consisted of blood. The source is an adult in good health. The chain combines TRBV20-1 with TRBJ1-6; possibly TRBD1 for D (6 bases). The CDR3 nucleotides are TGCAGTGCTCGACCGGGACAAGGGCCAATTTTCTTCAATTCACCCCTCCACTTT. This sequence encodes CSARPGQGPIFFNSPLHF.